The present entry profiles one T cell receptor (beta chain) with its context. Its target is not known. The CDR3 runs to 17 residues. Trimming removed 2 bases from V and 11 bases from J; junction bases left unmatched: 19. The data are from a study of post-analysis software for immune sequencing data. The study, taken as a whole, reports: With TRBV5-6, TRBV5-1 and TRBV20-1 included, about five TRBV segments were more frequent in patients than in controls.

TCR beta cDNA libraries included unique molecular identifiers. TCRdb analysed the PCR reads with MiXCR anew, one entry per CDR3 protein. Here the sample spans 350,000 to 450,000 distinct CDR3 sequences, roughly 35% being singletons. V usage is TRBV12-3 or TRBV12-4 and J usage is TRBJ2-3; 7 positions agree with TRBD2. The sequence derives from a girl aged 10 to 17 with multiple sclerosis. Source material: blood. The DNA for the CDR3 is TGTGCCAGCAGTTTATTATTGGGGAGGGGTGGAACCGATGTGCAGTATTTT. It codes for CASSLLLGRGGTDVQYF.